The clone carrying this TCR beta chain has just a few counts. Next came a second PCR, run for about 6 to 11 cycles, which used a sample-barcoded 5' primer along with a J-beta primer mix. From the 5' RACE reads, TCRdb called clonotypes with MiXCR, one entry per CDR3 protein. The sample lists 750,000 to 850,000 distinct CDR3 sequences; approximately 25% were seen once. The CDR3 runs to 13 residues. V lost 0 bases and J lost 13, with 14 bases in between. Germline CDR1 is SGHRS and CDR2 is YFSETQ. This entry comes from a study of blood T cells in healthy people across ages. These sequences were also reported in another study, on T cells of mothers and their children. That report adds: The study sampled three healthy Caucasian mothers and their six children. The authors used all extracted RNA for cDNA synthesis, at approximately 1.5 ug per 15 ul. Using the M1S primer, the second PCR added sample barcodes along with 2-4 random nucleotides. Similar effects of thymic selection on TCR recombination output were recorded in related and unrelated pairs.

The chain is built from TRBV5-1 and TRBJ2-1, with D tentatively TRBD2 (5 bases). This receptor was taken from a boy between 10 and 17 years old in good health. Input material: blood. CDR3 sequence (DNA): TGCGCCAGCAGCTTGGCTCCGGGGTTCAGTCAGTTCTTC. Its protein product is CASSLAPGFSQFF.